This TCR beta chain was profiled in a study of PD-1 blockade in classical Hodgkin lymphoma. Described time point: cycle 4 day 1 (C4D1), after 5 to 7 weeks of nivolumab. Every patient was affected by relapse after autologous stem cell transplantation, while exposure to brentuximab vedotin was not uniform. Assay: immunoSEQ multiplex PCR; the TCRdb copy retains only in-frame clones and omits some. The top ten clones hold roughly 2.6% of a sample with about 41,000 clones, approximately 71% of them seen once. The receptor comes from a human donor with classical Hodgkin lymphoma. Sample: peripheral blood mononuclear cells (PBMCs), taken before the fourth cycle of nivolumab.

CDR3 in DNA: TGTGCCAGCAGCTCCCTCCAGGGAGACGGCTACACCTTC. This encodes CASSSLQGDGYTF. V and J are TRBV7-3 and TRBJ1-2; maybe TRBD1 (5 bases). Between the trimmed V and J ends, which lost 4 bases and 8 bases, there was a span of 14 bases. The CDR3 is 13 residues long. In germline, CDR1 is SGHTA, CDR2 FQGTGA.